This is a list of T cell receptor beta chains from one sample in a study of blood T cells in healthy people across ages. A single record per CDR3 protein comes from TCRdb applying MiXCR to the 5' RACE reads. This repertoire shows 500,000 to 650,000 distinct CDR3 sequences, roughly a quarter found once; its top ten account for approximately 3.7%. The same data also went into a second study, on T cells of mothers and their children.

Sequenced material: blood. The origin of the receptors is a boy aged 2 to 10 in good health. The CDR3 runs from the conserved cysteine through the conserved F or W. The order of the fields is V gene, J gene, D gene, CDR3 length, clone size, CDR3 protein, CDR3 DNA. D genes are given only for firm matches. Rows give clone size only sometimes, using once, few, many, or a class for an expanded clone.

>TRBV12-3/TRBV12-4|TRBJ2-5|TRBD2|18|.
CASSPFDSGRKVKETQYF
TGTGCCAGCTCCCCGTTCGATAGCGGGAGGAAGGTAAAAGAGACCCAGTACTTC
>TRBV10-3|TRBJ2-3|.|13|few
CAISSGRADTQYF
TGTGCCATCAGTTCCGGGAGAGCAGATACGCAGTATTTT
>TRBV12-3/TRBV12-4|TRBJ2-5|.|15|.
CASSLRQAREETQYF
TGTGCCAGCAGTTTAAGACAGGCTAGGGAGGAGACCCAGTACTTC
>TRBV5-6|TRBJ2-1|.|17|.
CASAGILIRQLDSEQFF
TGTGCCAGCGCGGGTATCCTTATACGACAATTGGACAGCGAGCAGTTCTTC
>TRBV9|TRBJ2-1|.|11|.
CASKGAGEQFF
TGTGCCAGCAAAGGGGCTGGAGAGCAGTTCTTC
>TRBV7-9|TRBJ2-2|.|14|few
CASSLGRDTGELFF
TGTGCCAGCAGCTTAGGGCGGGACACCGGGGAGCTGTTTTTT
>TRBV29-1|TRBJ2-1|TRBD2|15|.
CSVDGQTSGYNEQFF
TGCAGCGTTGATGGACAGACTAGCGGTTACAATGAGCAGTTCTTC
>TRBV24-1|TRBJ1-1|.|12|.
CATSDLDGKAFF
TGTGCCACCAGTGATTTGGATGGAAAGGCTTTCTTT
>TRBV10-3|TRBJ2-3|TRBD2|15|.
CASGWTSGDTDTQYF
TGTGCCAGTGGGTGGACTAGCGGGGACACAGATACGCAGTATTTT
>TRBV6-5|TRBJ1-1|.|15|few
CASSYSGRGNTEAFF
TGTGCCAGCAGTTACTCGGGAAGGGGGAACACTGAAGCTTTCTTT
>TRBV20-1|TRBJ2-4|.|12|.
CSALDPKNIQYF
TGCAGTGCTCTTGATCCCAAAAACATTCAGTACTTC
>TRBV7-8|TRBJ2-4|TRBD2|22|few
CASSPPSYSGLAGEGAKNIQYF
TGTGCCAGCAGCCCCCCCTCGTATAGCGGACTAGCGGGGGAGGGAGCCAAAAACATTCAGTACTTC
>TRBV12-3/TRBV12-4|TRBJ2-7|.|14|.
CASRGSGSKGEQYF
TGTGCCAGCAGGGGATCCGGGTCCAAGGGCGAGCAGTACTTC
>TRBV7-2|TRBJ2-7|TRBD1|15|once
CASSLALGTGYEQYF
TGTGCCAGCAGCTTAGCGCTAGGGACAGGCTACGAGCAGTACTTC
>TRBV10-3|TRBJ2-4|TRBD1|15|many
CAISATGGAKNIQYF
TGTGCCATCAGTGCGACAGGGGGGGCCAAAAACATTCAGTACTTC
>TRBV12-3/TRBV12-4|TRBJ1-4|TRBD1|13|few
CASSLGQGEKLFF
TGTGCCAGCAGTTTAGGACAGGGGGAAAAACTGTTTTTT
>TRBV6-1|TRBJ1-5|.|15|few
CASSEAEGHNQPQHF
TGTGCCAGCAGTGAGGCGGAGGGACACAATCAGCCCCAGCATTTT
>TRBV25-1|TRBJ1-4|TRBD1|17|.
CASSDPLRTGFGEKLFF
TGTGCCAGCAGTGACCCTCTCCGGACAGGATTTGGGGAAAAACTGTTTTTT
>TRBV13|TRBJ2-5|TRBD2|15|few
CASSLERGVQETQYF
TGTGCCAGCAGCTTAGAGCGGGGGGTCCAAGAGACCCAGTACTTC
>TRBV4-3|TRBJ2-6|.|17|few
CASSQDRWLSGANVLTF
TGCGCCAGCAGCCAAGACCGCTGGCTCTCTGGGGCCAACGTCCTGACTTTC
>TRBV12-3/TRBV12-4|TRBJ2-3|.|15|few
CASSLFLLRPDTQYF
TGTGCCAGCAGTTTATTTCTATTACGGCCGGATACGCAGTATTTT
>TRBV20-1|TRBJ2-3|.|16|few
CSARDLAEGNTDTQYF
TGCAGTGCTAGAGATTTAGCTGAAGGTAACACAGATACGCAGTATTTT
>TRBV29-1|TRBJ2-2|TRBD2|15|.
CSGALAGLDTGELFF
TGCAGCGGAGCCCTAGCGGGACTAGACACCGGGGAGCTGTTTTTT
>TRBV6-5|TRBJ1-5|.|17|.
CASSYSKGTVSNQPQHF
TGTGCCAGCAGTTACAGTAAAGGGACGGTTAGCAATCAGCCCCAGCATTTT
>TRBV6-2/TRBV6-3|TRBJ2-1|.|14|.
CASSLRNSPGEQFF
TGTGCCAGCAGCCTCAGGAACTCCCCAGGGGAGCAGTTCTTC
>TRBV9|TRBJ1-2|TRBD1|14|.
CASSVDTGENGYTF
TGTGCCAGCAGCGTAGATACAGGGGAAAATGGCTACACCTTC
>TRBV25-1|TRBJ1-2|.|12|.
CASSPGHYGYTF
TGTGCCAGCAGCCCAGGGCACTATGGCTACACCTTC
>TRBV29-1|TRBJ2-3|.|13|.
CSVGRTRGDTQYF
TGCAGCGTTGGGAGAACCAGGGGCGATACGCAGTATTTT
>TRBV6-5|TRBJ2-7|.|13|.
CASSYSIVEEQYF
TGTGCCAGCAGTTACTCGATAGTCGAGGAGCAGTACTTC
>TRBV20-1|TRBJ2-1|TRBD2|17|.
CSARGREPGLAGGEQFF
TGCAGTGCTAGAGGAAGGGAACCGGGACTAGCGGGAGGTGAGCAGTTCTTC
>TRBV7-6|TRBJ2-5|TRBD2|17|.
CASSPSGLAGAVETQYF
TGTGCCAGCAGCCCTTCGGGACTAGCGGGGGCAGTGGAGACCCAGTACTTC
>TRBV20-1|TRBJ2-5|.|14|few
CSARDPTGGETQYF
TGCAGTGCTAGAGACCCGACCGGGGGAGAGACCCAGTACTTC
>TRBV11-2|TRBJ1-1|TRBD1|13|.
CASSLGHRGVAFF
TGTGCCAGCAGCTTGGGTCACAGGGGAGTAGCTTTCTTT
>TRBV4-1|TRBJ2-5|.|14|.
CASSQESATETQYF
TGCGCCAGCAGCCAAGAATCGGCCACTGAGACCCAGTACTTC
>TRBV24-1|TRBJ1-2|TRBD1|13|few
CATSDRQGYGYTF
TGTGCCACCAGTGATCGACAGGGTTATGGCTACACCTTC
>TRBV7-2|TRBJ2-3|TRBD2|21|.
CASSLLPGLAGGPYSTDTQYF
TGTGCCAGCAGCCTACTTCCGGGACTAGCGGGGGGGCCGTATAGCACAGATACGCAGTATTTT
>TRBV20-1|TRBJ2-7|.|16|.
CSAENDRAQNGYEQYF
TGCAGTGCTGAGAACGACCGGGCGCAAAACGGCTACGAGCAGTACTTC
>TRBV7-9|TRBJ2-7|.|13|.
CASSYQTGYEQYF
TGTGCCAGCAGCTACCAGACAGGCTACGAGCAGTACTTC
>TRBV29-1|TRBJ1-2|.|12|.
CSVEAGGYGYTF
TGCAGCGTTGAAGCTGGAGGCTATGGCTACACCTTC
>TRBV19|TRBJ2-2|.|14|few
CASSIVQNTGELFF
TGTGCCAGTAGTATAGTTCAGAACACCGGGGAGCTGTTTTTT
>TRBV28|TRBJ2-3|TRBD2|16|few
CASSSRIAGSTDTQYF
TGTGCCAGCAGTTCCCGAATAGCGGGAAGCACAGATACGCAGTATTTT
>TRBV5-1|TRBJ2-5|TRBD2|16|few
CASSSLSGGLQETQYF
TGCGCCAGCAGCTCTCTTAGCGGGGGGCTTCAAGAGACCCAGTACTTC
>TRBV20-1|TRBJ2-1|.|16|.
CSARDYGTRGRNEQFF
TGCAGTGCTAGAGATTACGGGACACGGGGCCGGAATGAGCAGTTCTTC
>TRBV5-6|TRBJ1-4|.|13|.
CASSRRRSEKLFF
TGTGCCAGCAGCCGGAGGAGGAGCGAAAAACTGTTTTTT
>TRBV7-9|TRBJ1-3|.|16|.
CASSSFRGGSGNTIYF
TGTGCCAGCAGCTCGTTCCGCGGGGGCTCTGGAAACACCATATATTTT
>TRBV10-3|TRBJ1-1|TRBD1|13|.
CAPKKGTGNEAFF
TGTGCCCCCAAAAAAGGGACAGGGAATGAAGCTTTCTTT
>TRBV24-1|TRBJ2-5|TRBD2|17|many
CATSDIPETSGNETQYF
TGTGCCACCAGTGACATTCCTGAGACTAGCGGGAATGAGACCCAGTACTTC
>TRBV6-2/TRBV6-3|TRBJ2-5|TRBD1|13|.
CASRQTGQETQYF
TGTGCCAGCAGGCAGACAGGGCAAGAGACCCAGTACTTC
>TRBV20-1|TRBJ2-3|TRBD2|12|.
CSADKGLAEQYF
TGCAGTGCTGACAAGGGACTAGCGGAGCAGTATTTT
>TRBV7-2|TRBJ2-1|TRBD2|13|.
CASSTGGWNEQFF
TGTGCCAGCAGCACGGGGGGGTGGAATGAGCAGTTCTTC
>TRBV5-1|TRBJ1-1|.|14|.
CASSLDPYNTEAFF
TGCGCCAGCAGCTTGGACCCATACAACACTGAAGCTTTCTTT
>TRBV7-3|TRBJ2-1|TRBD2|17|few
CASSLRAGTSAYNEQFF
TGTGCCAGCAGCTTAAGGGCCGGGACTAGCGCCTACAATGAGCAGTTCTTC
>TRBV27|TRBJ2-7|.|16|.
CASSGGYRRGSYEQYF
TGTGCCAGCAGTGGGGGGTATCGGAGGGGATCCTACGAGCAGTACTTC
>TRBV9|TRBJ1-1|.|13|few
CASSVHRNTEAFF
TGTGCCAGCAGCGTTCACCGAAACACTGAAGCTTTCTTT
>TRBV20-1|TRBJ2-1|TRBD2|14|few
CSARPGLAGVEQFF
TGCAGTGCAAGGCCGGGACTAGCGGGGGTGGAGCAGTTCTTC
>TRBV27|TRBJ2-7|.|14|.
CASSFTQGGYEQYF
TGTGCCAGCAGCTTTACTCAGGGGGGATACGAGCAGTACTTC
>TRBV24-1|TRBJ2-5|.|13|few
CATSDPGEETQYF
TGTGCCACCAGTGATCCCGGGGAAGAGACCCAGTACTTC
>TRBV10-3|TRBJ2-1|TRBD2|18|.
CAISEPSTSGNSYNEQFF
TGTGCCATCAGCGAACCATCCACTAGCGGAAACTCCTACAATGAGCAGTTCTTC
>TRBV7-9|TRBJ2-1|.|12|few
CASRGAGHEQFF
TGTGCCAGCAGGGGGGCAGGGCATGAGCAGTTCTTC
>TRBV12-3/TRBV12-4|TRBJ2-3|TRBD1|15|.
CASSLAGQGVDTQYF
TGTGCCAGCAGTTTAGCGGGACAGGGGGTCGATACGCAGTATTTT